This TCR beta chain is from a study of cytomegalovirus exposure and HLA in healthy donors. Across the study: HLA-typed donors contributed 80 million to 85 million unique TCRs, which were held in an early data release.

PCR used 60 Vbeta primers and 13 Jbeta primers. Profiling relied on immunoSEQ multiplex PCR, and the TCRdb table lists in-frame clones only, not all of them. The table records a few hundred thousand clones, around 90% of them present only once. The CDR3 is 15 amino acids. Germline V gene sequence: CDR1 MNHEY, CDR2 SVGAGI. V trimming: 7 bases; J trimming: 7 bases; junction bases outside the gene matches: 11. The sample comprised PBMCs. The TCR was taken from a young woman in good health and CMV-seronegative. The V gene is TRBV6-5, the J gene TRBJ1-1; 11 bases map to TRBD1. The CDR3 is CASTTHGTGGHEAFF. The DNA of the CDR3 is TGTGCCAGCACCACCCACGGGACAGGGGGTCATGAAGCTTTCTTT.